This TCR beta chain was observed in a study of cytomegalovirus exposure and HLA in healthy donors. Study information: Samples from HLA-typed donors yielded 85 million to 95 million unique TCRs in an early data release.

PCR employed 60 Vbeta and 13 Jbeta primers. Data came from immunoSEQ multiplex PCR; TCRdb stores just in-frame clones and leaves some out. The sample lists 150,000 to 180,000 clones; around 80% were seen once. V lost 4 bases, J lost 5 bases, and 7 bases stayed unmatched. The CDR3 runs 14 residues. CDR1 and CDR2 (germline): SGHVS, FNYEAQ. The specimen was PBMCs. This TCR was recovered from a man in his thirties or forties in good health and CMV-seropositive. This rearrangement joins TRBV7-6 to TRBJ2-7; 8 bases are a match to TRBD1. CDR3 nucleotide sequence: TGTGCCAGCAGCTCGGACAGGGAACAGAACGAGCAGTACTTC. Protein: CASSSDREQNEQYF.